These T cell receptor beta chains were read from a single sample in a study of blood T cell repertoires in COVID-19. Profiled with immunoSEQ multiplex PCR; TCRdb holds only in-frame clones, not every one. Of 250,000 to 300,000 clones in the sample, over 80% were seen once. The source material was peripheral blood. All receptors come from a man aged 60 to 69 who had recovered from COVID-19. CDR3s include the opening cysteine and the closing phenylalanine or tryptophan. A D gene is named only where the DNA matches it firmly. Clone size is not always given. Where it is, it says once, few, many or a class for expanded clones.

>TRBV15|.|TRBJ2-7|.
CATSTGYEQYF
TGTGCCACCAGTACAGGTTACGAGCAGTACTTC
>TRBV9|.|TRBJ2-5|.
CASSVGPGRQETQYF
TGTGCCAGCAGCGTAGGCCCTGGGAGACAAGAGACCCAGTACTTC
>TRBV6-5|.|TRBJ2-1|few
CASSQGTPAYNEQFF
TGTGCCAGCAGCCAAGGGACACCGGCCTACAATGAGCAGTTCTTC
>TRBV7-8|TRBD1|TRBJ1-2|.
CASSPPTQGAGGYTF
TGTGCCAGCAGCCCACCAACCCAGGGGGCGGGCGGCTACACCTTC
>TRBV6-5|.|TRBJ2-2|.
CASRRGTGELFF
TGTGCCTCCCGTCGGGGCACCGGGGAGCTGTTTTTT
>TRBV6-1|.|TRBJ1-5|.
CASSESPGRWPQHF
TGTGCCAGCAGTGAATCCCCAGGGCGATGGCCCCAGCATTTT
>TRBV7-6|.|TRBJ2-1|.
CASSLGATEQFF
TGTGCCAGCAGCTTAGGGGCGACTGAGCAGTTCTTC
>TRBV5-1|.|TRBJ1-2|.
CASSGITPATDPYGYTF
TGCGCCAGCAGCGGTATAACCCCCGCGACAGATCCCTATGGCTACACCTTC
>TRBV6-5|TRBD1|TRBJ2-7|.
CASSTGTGNIYEQYF
TGTGCCAGCAGTACCGGGACAGGGAATATCTACGAGCAGTACTTC
>TRBV5-1|.|TRBJ1-6|.
CASSLAYSSYNSPLHF
TGCGCCAGCAGCTTGGCTTATAGCTCCTATAATTCACCCCTCCACTTT